This entry describes one T cell receptor beta chain. This sample is drawn from a study of blood T cell repertoires in COVID-19. Across the study: Samples came from the United States, Italy and Spain, spanning acute and convalescent COVID-19.

Original data processing: Counts of nucleated cells, estimated from reference gene primer amplification, were obtained. Clones were read by immunoSEQ multiplex PCR, and TCRdb kept only the in-frame ones, dropping some. The V and J calls and clone size are taken from that table; D and trimming were inferred from the DNA. In the table there are 75,000 to 100,000 clones, roughly 71% of which are singletons. This sequence originates from an elderly woman with acute or convalescent COVID-19. The sequenced sample was peripheral blood.

The CDR3 loop reads CASSIVKGQVGETQYF. The CDR3 coding sequence is TGTGCCAGTAGTATAGTAAAAGGACAGGTTGGAGAGACCCAGTACTTC. The chain links TRBV19 to TRBJ2-5; 7 nucleotides align to TRBD1. Germline loops: CDR1 LNHDA, CDR2 SQIVND (reference sequence). The CDR3 runs 16 residues. The V and J ends lost 1 base and 4 bases, in that order; junction bases with no gene match: 9.